This T cell receptor (beta chain) appears in the sequencing data of a study of T cell responses to AZD1222 COVID-19 vaccine. Method: immunoSEQ multiplex PCR; TCRdb's copy keeps in-frame clones and lacks some. This table has 180,000 or so clones, roughly 91% appearing once. This clone was detected once. Its specificity is not known. Broader study findings: Reports say nearly half of spike-specific TCRs go after unmutated variant regions. Donors were largely white British and mainly female; clonal diversity was possibly underestimated. Repertoires were obtained only post-peak T cell response. Increases in Spike-specific TCR breadth and depth were seen after two AZD1222 doses.

The sequence came from an adult who received the MenACWY meningococcal vaccine as a control. The sequencing used peripheral blood, collected 28 days after the second dose of the MenACWY control vaccine.

The CDR3 DNA follows: TGTGCCTCTCGGGCGCTATCCGCCGGGGAGCTGTTTTTT. Translating it yields CASRALSAGELFF. This chain links TRBV6-5 with TRBJ2-2; D is unresolved. The ends were cut back, 11 bases at V and 6 bases at J, with 16 bases in the middle. Germline CDR1 reads MNHEY; CDR2 reads SVGAGI. CDR3 size: 13 residues.